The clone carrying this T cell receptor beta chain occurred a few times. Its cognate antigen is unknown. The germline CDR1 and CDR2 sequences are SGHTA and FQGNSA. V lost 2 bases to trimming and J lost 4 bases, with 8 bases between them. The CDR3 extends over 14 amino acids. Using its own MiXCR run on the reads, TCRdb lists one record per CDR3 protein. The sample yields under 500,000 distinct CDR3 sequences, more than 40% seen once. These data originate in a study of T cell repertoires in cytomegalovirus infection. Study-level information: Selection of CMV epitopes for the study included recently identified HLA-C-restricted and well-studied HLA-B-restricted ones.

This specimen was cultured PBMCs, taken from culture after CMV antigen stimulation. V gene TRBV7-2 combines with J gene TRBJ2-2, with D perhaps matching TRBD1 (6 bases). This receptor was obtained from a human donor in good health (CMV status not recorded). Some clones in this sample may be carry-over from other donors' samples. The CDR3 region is CASSLRQATGELFF. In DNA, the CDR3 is TGTGCCAGCAGCTTACGACAGGCCACCGGGGAGCTGTTTTTT. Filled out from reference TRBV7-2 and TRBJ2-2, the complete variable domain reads GAGVSQSPSNKVTEKGKDVELRCDPISGHTALYWYRQSLGQGLEFLIYFQGNSAPDKSGLPSDRFSAERTGGSVSTLTIQRTQQEDSAVYLCASSLRQATGELFFGEGSRLTVL.